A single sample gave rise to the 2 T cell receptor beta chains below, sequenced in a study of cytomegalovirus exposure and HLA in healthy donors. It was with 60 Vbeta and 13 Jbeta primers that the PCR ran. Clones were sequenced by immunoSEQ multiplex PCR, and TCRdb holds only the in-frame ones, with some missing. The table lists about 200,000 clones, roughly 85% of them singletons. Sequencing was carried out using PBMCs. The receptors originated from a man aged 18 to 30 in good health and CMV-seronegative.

The CDR3 sequence is CASNAGTGYEQYF. The CDR3 DNA reads as TGTGCCAGCAATGCTGGGACAGGCTACGAGCAGTACTTC. The V gene is TRBV2, the J gene TRBJ2-7; TRBD1 aligns across 8 bases. Trimming at V came to 7 bases and at J to 3 bases, leaving 5 bases not matched to a gene. The CDR3 runs to 13 residues. Germline V gene lookup returns CDR1 SNHLY and CDR2 FYNNEI.

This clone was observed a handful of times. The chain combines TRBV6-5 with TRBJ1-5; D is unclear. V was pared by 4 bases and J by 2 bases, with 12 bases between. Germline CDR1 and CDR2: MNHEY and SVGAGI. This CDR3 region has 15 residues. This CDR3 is CASSFLWGGNQPQHF. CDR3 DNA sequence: TGTGCCAGCAGTTTTTTGTGGGGAGGCAATCAGCCCCAGCATTTT.